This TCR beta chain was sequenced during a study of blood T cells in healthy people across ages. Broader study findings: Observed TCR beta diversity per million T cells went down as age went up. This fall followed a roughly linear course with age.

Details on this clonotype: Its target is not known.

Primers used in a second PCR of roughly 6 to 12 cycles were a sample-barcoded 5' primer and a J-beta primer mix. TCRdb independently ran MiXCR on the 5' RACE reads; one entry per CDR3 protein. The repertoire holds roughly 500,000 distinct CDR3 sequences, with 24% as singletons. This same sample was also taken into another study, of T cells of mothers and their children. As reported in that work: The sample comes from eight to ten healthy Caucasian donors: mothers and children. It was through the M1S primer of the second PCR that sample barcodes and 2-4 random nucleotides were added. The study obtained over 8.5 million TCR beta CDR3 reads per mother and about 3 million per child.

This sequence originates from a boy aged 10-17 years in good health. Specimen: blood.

The DNA for the CDR3 is TGCGCCAGCAGCCAAGTTACAGGAGGTCAACAGCAGTTCTTC. Residues: CASSQVTGGQQQFF. The V gene is TRBV4-3, the J gene TRBJ2-5, with D possibly called TRBD1 or TRBD2 (5 bases each). The DNA end is a closer match to TRBJ2-1, so the J assignment may be wrong. CDR1 and CDR2 from the germline V gene are LGHNA and YSLEER. This CDR3 has 14 residues.